This T cell receptor (beta chain) was sequenced for a study of Tregs in tolerant kidney transplant recipients. General study findings and limits: Biological reproducibility was not directly addressed, but technical replication error appeared minimal.

This clone was seen just once. The target antigen is unknown. The CDR3 covers 12 residues. Trimming took 0 bases from V and 9 from J, leaving 7 bases between them. CDR1 and CDR2 (germline): SGHRS, YFSETQ. Produced via immunoSEQ multiplex PCR; TCRdb's table is partial and in-frame only. Here the sample spans just under 65,000 clones, 98% being singletons. This receptor was obtained from a human donor who received a combined kidney and bone marrow transplant. The sample in question was Tregs from blood, obtained before the transplant. The V gene is TRBV5-1, the J gene TRBJ2-1, with D uncertain. The CDR3, as DNA: TGCGCCAGCAGCTTGGGAGGTGTTGAGCAGTTCTTC. This sequence encodes CASSLGGVEQFF.